A selection of T cell receptor beta chains follows, all from one sample in a study of T cells in Graves' hyperthyroidism and ophthalmopathy. Each CDR3 protein is one row after TCRdb ran MiXCR on the multiplex PCR reads. The sample carries around 500,000 distinct CDR3 sequences, 14% recorded once. Material for sequencing was blood. The receptors shown here come from a woman in her thirties or forties with Graves' hyperthyroidism. Both conserved end residues are part of each CDR3. Size is omitted from some rows. Given values are once, few, many or a class for expanded clones.

CDR3aa: CASSPGKGINNEQFF; v_gene: TRBV4-2; j_gene: TRBJ2-1; abundance: NA
CDR3aa: CASSVKGRTEAFF; v_gene: TRBV6-1; j_gene: TRBJ1-1; abundance: many
CDR3aa: CASSLNPDGDGQFF; v_gene: TRBV7-3; j_gene: TRBJ2-1; abundance: NA
CDR3aa: CASRPDSAFGYTF; v_gene: TRBV5-1; j_gene: TRBJ1-2; abundance: many
CDR3aa: CTSSLRRRLGAANYGYTF; v_gene: TRBV12-3/TRBV12-4; j_gene: TRBJ1-2; abundance: few
CDR3aa: CASSSPGQGLFPDSYNEQFF; v_gene: TRBV12-3/TRBV12-4; j_gene: TRBJ2-1; abundance: many
CDR3aa: CASSPDSPHEQYF; v_gene: TRBV2; j_gene: TRBJ2-7; abundance: many
CDR3aa: CASSGTSNLAGELFF; v_gene: TRBV25-1; j_gene: TRBJ2-2; abundance: NA
CDR3aa: CSARGGRGAYPYEQYF; v_gene: TRBV20-1; j_gene: TRBJ2-7; abundance: NA
CDR3aa: CASSNTGTHPDEQFF; v_gene: TRBV12-3/TRBV12-4; j_gene: TRBJ2-1; abundance: many
CDR3aa: CSAHRTGELFF; v_gene: TRBV20-1; j_gene: TRBJ2-2; abundance: NA
CDR3aa: CAISDISGGTLDTQYF; v_gene: TRBV10-3; j_gene: TRBJ2-3; abundance: many
CDR3aa: CASSQEPGLASDTQYF; v_gene: TRBV4-2; j_gene: TRBJ2-3; abundance: few
CDR3aa: CAWRPTKGERRSYEQYF; v_gene: TRBV30; j_gene: TRBJ2-7; abundance: many
CDR3aa: CSARVLAANTEAFF; v_gene: TRBV20-1; j_gene: TRBJ1-1; abundance: many
CDR3aa: CASSGTYNQPQHF; v_gene: TRBV28; j_gene: TRBJ1-5; abundance: NA
CDR3aa: CASSLGAGVGYYGYTF; v_gene: TRBV11-2; j_gene: TRBJ1-2; abundance: many
CDR3aa: CATSRDPQGTDTQYF; v_gene: TRBV15; j_gene: TRBJ2-3; abundance: NA
CDR3aa: CSVEARGRYRYF; v_gene: TRBV29-1; j_gene: TRBJ2-7; abundance: many
CDR3aa: CASSRDLEGEQYF; v_gene: TRBV5-6; j_gene: TRBJ2-7; abundance: many
CDR3aa: CASGPRTDTQYF; v_gene: TRBV2; j_gene: TRBJ2-3; abundance: many
CDR3aa: CSAGTAANEKLFF; v_gene: TRBV20-1; j_gene: TRBJ1-4; abundance: many
CDR3aa: CASSIGWETGELFF; v_gene: TRBV19; j_gene: TRBJ2-2; abundance: few
CDR3aa: CASSLEGGRAGETQYF; v_gene: TRBV5-1; j_gene: TRBJ2-5; abundance: NA
CDR3aa: CASSHSSGSGELFF; v_gene: TRBV3-1; j_gene: TRBJ2-2; abundance: few
CDR3aa: CASSLAAWEAKNIQYF; v_gene: TRBV7-8; j_gene: TRBJ2-4; abundance: many
CDR3aa: CASSPFGTTSTDTQYF; v_gene: TRBV13; j_gene: TRBJ2-3; abundance: many
CDR3aa: CASSLRADRWRGDTDTQYF; v_gene: TRBV5-6; j_gene: TRBJ2-3; abundance: NA
CDR3aa: CASSYPGLQREYF; v_gene: TRBV28; j_gene: TRBJ2-7; abundance: many
CDR3aa: CATKTDRGHETQYF; v_gene: TRBV28; j_gene: TRBJ2-5; abundance: many
CDR3aa: CASVAGLTDTQYF; v_gene: TRBV2; j_gene: TRBJ2-3; abundance: many
CDR3aa: CASSNRAQPSEQYF; v_gene: TRBV11-3; j_gene: TRBJ2-7; abundance: many
CDR3aa: CASSYLGGIVGELFF; v_gene: TRBV27; j_gene: TRBJ2-2; abundance: NA
CDR3aa: CASSLGRNNYEQYF; v_gene: TRBV5-1; j_gene: TRBJ2-7; abundance: many
CDR3aa: CASSPGLGGIQPQHF; v_gene: TRBV4-1; j_gene: TRBJ1-5; abundance: NA
CDR3aa: CASSYVGGPDTQYF; v_gene: TRBV6-2/TRBV6-3; j_gene: TRBJ2-3; abundance: NA
CDR3aa: CASSSGTYYGYTF; v_gene: TRBV12-3/TRBV12-4; j_gene: TRBJ1-2; abundance: many
CDR3aa: CASSEQAGANEKLFF; v_gene: TRBV6-1; j_gene: TRBJ1-4; abundance: many
CDR3aa: CSGTSVTGWEQYF; v_gene: TRBV20-1; j_gene: TRBJ2-7; abundance: few
CDR3aa: CASSLGDRVAYEQYF; v_gene: TRBV11-2; j_gene: TRBJ2-7; abundance: many
CDR3aa: CSAEGLGNNEQFF; v_gene: TRBV20-1; j_gene: TRBJ2-1; abundance: few
CDR3aa: CATHPGLAGGPDTQYF; v_gene: TRBV10-3; j_gene: TRBJ2-3; abundance: few
CDR3aa: CATGTSGSGEQYF; v_gene: TRBV6-2/TRBV6-3; j_gene: TRBJ2-7; abundance: NA
CDR3aa: CASGTGDTSGNTIYF; v_gene: TRBV5-1; j_gene: TRBJ1-3; abundance: NA
CDR3aa: CASSRTSGSVLNEQFF; v_gene: TRBV11-2; j_gene: TRBJ2-1; abundance: many
CDR3aa: CASSHEQGGITEAFF; v_gene: TRBV7-9; j_gene: TRBJ1-1; abundance: few
CDR3aa: CASRDDRGVTEAFF; v_gene: TRBV7-9; j_gene: TRBJ1-1; abundance: NA
CDR3aa: CASKLAGASYEQYF; v_gene: TRBV27; j_gene: TRBJ2-7; abundance: many